The 8 T cell receptor beta chains given below trace back to one sample, sequenced in a study of a mutant IDH1 vaccine in newly diagnosed glioma. Time point here: baseline, week 1 (first vaccination visit). Treatment described: pre-vaccination baseline after standard-of-care therapy. The protocol was immunoSEQ multiplex PCR, while the TCRdb copy is restricted to in-frame clones and leaves out a portion. Of 30,000 to 35,000 clones listed, roughly nine tenths are singletons. The sequencing here drew on PBMCs, taken from a glioma patient treated with radiotherapy, temozolomide or both. These TCRs come from a woman in her 40s with glioma.

The CDR3 spells CSVCVLPQGPRDYGYTF. The CDR3 DNA reads TGCAGCGTTTGCGTCCTTCCACAGGGGCCACGAGACTATGGCTACACCTTC. The chain is built from TRBV29-1 and TRBJ1-2, with 7 bases aligning to TRBD1. Trimming removed 5 bases from V and 3 bases from J; junction bases left unmatched: 18. The CDR3 has 17 amino acids. Germline CDR1 reads SQVTM; CDR2 reads ANQGSEA.

The chain is built from TRBV4-1 and TRBJ1-1; 10 bases are shared with TRBD1. J gave up 10 bases and V 8 bases, and 16 bases lay outside the gene matches. This CDR3 spans 15 amino acids. CDR1 is MGHRA, CDR2 YSYEKL, per germline. The CDR3 region has the DNA TGCGCCAGCGAAACTCGGGGACAGGGGCTAAGTAGAGCTTTCTTT. Encoded protein: CASETRGQGLSRAFF.

The V gene is TRBV10-3, the J gene TRBJ2-1; the D gene is possibly TRBD1 (7 bases). V gave up 6 bases and J gave up 5 bases, with 20 bases separating them. The germline V gene encodes CDR1 ENHRY and CDR2 SYGVKD. The CDR3 extends over 16 amino acids. This chain's CDR3 is CAIRAGGQNGHNEQFF. For the CDR3, the DNA is TGTGCCATCAGGGCCGGGGGACAGAATGGCCACAATGAGCAGTTCTTC.

There are a few counts of this clone. CDR3 in DNA: TGCGCCAGCAGCCTGAACTGGGGGAGCGACTATGGCTACACCTTC. This codes for CASSLNWGSDYGYTF. The genes are TRBV4-1 and TRBJ1-2, with D possibly being TRBD1 (5 bases). The CDR3 runs 15 residues. Germline V CDR1 and CDR2: MGHRA, YSYEKL. Trimming shortened V by 4 bases and J by 3 bases, and 15 bases separated the two germline ends.

The chain couples TRBV4-2 to TRBJ1-4; D gene ambiguous. With 0 bases removed from V and 10 bases from J, the gap between germline ends came to 15 bases. From germline, CDR1 is LGHNA and CDR2 YNFKEQ. This CDR3 region has 15 residues. CDR3 DNA sequence: TGTGCCAGCAGCCAAGACAGTGGGCATGCAAGAAAACTGTTTTTT. It encodes CASSQDSGHARKLFF.

This chain links TRBV7-2 with TRBJ2-3; the D call may be TRBD1 or TRBD2 (6 bases each). Germline V gene lookup returns CDR1 SGHTA and CDR2 FQGNSA. V lost 4 bases to trimming and J lost 2 bases, with 10 bases between them. The CDR3 has 14 amino acids. CDR3 region: CASSYGGLTDTQYF. The CDR3 DNA reads TGTGCCAGCAGCTATGGGGGGCTCACAGATACGCAGTATTTT.

The V and J genes are TRBV18 and TRBJ1-1; D might be TRBD1 (5 bases). The CDR3 is 13 amino acids. V lost 5 bases to trimming and J lost 3 bases, with 10 bases between them. The V gene's germline CDR1 is KGHSH and CDR2 LQKENI. The CDR3 reads CASSTRRDTEAFF. CDR3 coding DNA: TGTGCCAGCTCAACTCGCAGGGACACTGAAGCTTTCTTT.

The chain has TRBV5-6 and TRBJ1-5; D is unclear. Between the trimmed V and J ends, which lost 0 bases and 6 bases, there was a span of 10 bases. This CDR3 region has 14 residues. The germline V gene has CDR1 SGHDT and CDR2 YYEEEE. Here the CDR3 DNA reads TGTGCCAGCAGCTTGGAAAGGGAGAGTCAGCCCCAGCATTTT. It encodes CASSLERESQPQHF.